One and the same sample provided the 21 T cell receptor beta chains below, sequenced in a study of Graves' ophthalmopathy and Graves' hyperthyroidism. Scientists amplified the TCR beta CDR3 regions from RNA transcripts. After a first-round RT-PCR with HTBI primers, a second-round multiplex PCR was run. TCRdb called the multiplex PCR reads again in MiXCR, with one record for every CDR3 protein. The top ten hold around 3.1% of the sample, which has around 400,000 distinct CDR3 sequences, more than 20% seen once. The sample taken for sequencing was peripheral blood. The receptors were sampled from a young woman with stable Graves' hyperthyroidism.

The chain has TRBV20-1 and TRBJ1-2; TRBD1 aligns across 8 bases. Germline V gene lookup returns CDR1 DFQATT and CDR2 SNEGSKA (reference sequence). Unmatched junction bases numbered 12, after V lost 1 base and J lost 8 bases. The length of the CDR3 is 15 residues. The CDR3 sequence: CSARVRRQGKEGYTF. The CDR3 DNA follows: TGCAGTGCTAGAGTACGGCGACAGGGGAAGGAGGGCTACACCTTC.

With respect to this clonotype: A read error may produce the germline difference seen at one junction end. The V call is TRBV20-1, the J call TRBJ2-4, with TRBD2 as a possible D gene (6 bases). CDR1 and CDR2 from the germline V gene are DFQATT and SNEGSKA (reference sequence). This CDR3 comprises 13 residues. CDR3 amino acids: CSARGTTIHIKYF. CDR3 sequence (DNA): TGCAGTGCTAGAGGGACTACCATACACATTAAGTACTTC.

This clonotype was detected ten times or more. This chain uses TRBV12-5 with TRBJ1-1; TRBD1 matches at 8 bases. The CDR3 runs 17 residues. V lost 2 bases to trimming and J lost 5 bases; unmatched junction nucleotides: 13. Germline V gene lookup returns CDR1 LGHNT and CDR2 FRNRAP. CDR3 sequence reads: CASGLLTSGQGSTEAFF. CDR3 DNA: TGTGCTAGTGGTTTGCTCACCTCCGGACAGGGTAGTACTGAAGCTTTCTTT.

This clonotype occurred many times. The CDR3 DNA sequence: TGCAGCGTGAATGGCCTAGCGGGAGTCGAGCAGTACTTC. This codes for CSVNGLAGVEQYF. The chain combines TRBV29-1 with TRBJ2-7; TRBD2 matches at 10 bases. CDR3 length: 13 residues. CDR1 and CDR2 from the germline V gene are SQVTM and ANQGSEA. Unmatched junction bases numbered 8, after V lost 6 bases and J lost 6 bases.

This clonotype was counted at least ten times. V is TRBV28 and J is TRBJ2-5, with D perhaps TRBD1 or TRBD2 (6 bases each). Germline V lookup: CDR1 MDHEN, CDR2 SYDVKM. Trimming took 5 bases from V and 3 from J, leaving 19 bases between them. The CDR3 covers 16 residues. The CDR3 coding sequence is TGTGCCAGCAGTCCTCGGGGGACACGGTGGAAAGAGACCCAGTACTTC. Translation: CASSPRGTRWKETQYF. Variable domain in full (rest from reference TRBV28 and TRBJ2-5): DVKVTQSSRYLVKRTGEKVFLECVQDMDHENMFWYRQDPGLGLRLIYFSYDVKMKEKGDIPEGYSVSREKKERFSLILESASTNQTSMYLCASSPRGTRWKETQYFGPGTRLLVL.

This clonotype has a count of ten or more. The chain carries TRBV19 and TRBJ1-1; D is undetermined. Germline V gene sequence: CDR1 LNHDA, CDR2 SQIVND (reference sequence). The CDR3 runs 15 residues. Trimming pared 3 bases from V and 5 bases from J, leaving 16 bases between. CDR3 bases: TGTGCCAGTAGTATGGGTGACCCTCATGGGACTGAAGCTTTCTTT. It codes for CASSMGDPHGTEAFF.

At least ten counts were recorded for this clonotype. The J gene is TRBJ2-5, the V gene TRBV28; D remains ambiguous. The CDR3 is 13 amino acids. Germline CDR1 is MDHEN and CDR2 is SYDVKM. V was shortened by 3 bases and J by 3 bases, with 8 bases between the two germline ends. CDR3 bases: TGTGCCAGCAGTTTTTTCACCAAAGAGACCCAGTACTTC. Protein product: CASSFFTKETQYF. Drawing the rest from reference TRBV28 and TRBJ2-5, the complete variable domain is DVKVTQSSRYLVKRTGEKVFLECVQDMDHENMFWYRQDPGLGLRLIYFSYDVKMKEKGDIPEGYSVSREKKERFSLILESASTNQTSMYLCASSFFTKETQYFGPGTRLLVL.

In this sample, this clonotype turned up many times. This chain connects TRBV7-2 to TRBJ1-1; maybe TRBD1 (6 bases). V was cut by 3 bases and J by 3 bases, with 14 bases left in between. CDR1 is SGHTA, CDR2 FQGNSA, per germline. CDR3 length: 15 residues. The CDR3 DNA reads TGTGCCAGCAGCTTGAGGGGGGGTTCCGACACTGAAGCTTTCTTT. Its translation is CASSLRGGSDTEAFF.

J is TRBJ2-7 and V is TRBV27; the D gene could be TRBD1 or TRBD2 (5 bases each). V lost 3 bases to trimming and J lost 5 bases, with 14 bases between them. The CDR3 loop spans 14 amino acids. The germline V gene has CDR1 MNHEY and CDR2 SMNVEV (reference sequence). In DNA form, the CDR3 reads TGTGCCAGCAGTTTGGGGACGAACGACCACGAGCAGTACTTC. This encodes CASSLGTNDHEQYF.

In its sample, this clonotype was seen many times. The V and J genes are TRBV6-5 and TRBJ1-6; 10 bases are shared with TRBD1. Per the germline V gene, CDR1 is MNHEY and CDR2 is SVGAGI. V trimming: 0 bases; J trimming: 9 bases; junction bases outside the gene matches: 8. The CDR3 covers 17 residues. The CDR3 is CASSYSSSRQGASPLHF. The CDR3 coding sequence is TGTGCCAGCAGTTACTCGAGTTCACGACAGGGGGCTTCACCCCTCCACTTT.

This chain connects TRBV19 to TRBJ1-2; 8 nucleotides align to TRBD1. Germline V gene sequence: CDR1 LNHDA, CDR2 SQIVND (reference sequence). With V trimmed by 5 bases and J by 2 bases, 4 bases remained unmatched. The CDR3 has 14 amino acids. CDR3 DNA sequence: TGTGCCAGTAGTTTCCGGACAGGGAACTATGGCTACACCTTC. Translated: CASSFRTGNYGYTF.

The chain joins TRBV6-1 to TRBJ1-1; perhaps TRBD1 as D (6 bases). This CDR3 spans 15 amino acids. The V end was cut by 8 bases, the J end by 3 bases, with 19 bases between. CDR1 is MNHNS, CDR2 SASEGT, per germline. CDR3 protein: CASWGEGGGYTEAFF. The CDR3 nucleotides read TGTGCCAGCTGGGGGGAAGGGGGTGGTTACACTGAAGCTTTCTTT.

This clonotype has only a few counts. One junction end disagrees with the germline gene, perhaps due to a read error. V is TRBV6-5 and J is TRBJ2-4, with D possibly matching TRBD2 (5 bases). CDR1 MNHEY and CDR2 SVGAGI come from the germline V gene. CDR3 length equals 14 residues. The CDR3 bases are TGTGCCAGCAGTTCCTCGGGGTATAAAAACATTAAGTACTTC. This codes for CASSSSGYKNIKYF.

This clonotype was recorded at least ten times. V usage is TRBV6-5 and J usage is TRBJ2-5, with 7 bases aligning to TRBD2. The CDR3 is 15 residues long. Germline-derived CDR1 and CDR2 are MNHEY and SVGAGI. Trimming cost V 8 bases and J 1 base; bases outside gene matches: 10. In nucleotides, the CDR3 is TGTGCCAGCGAAAGCAGCGGGGTAGCCCAAGAGACCCAGTACTTC. It specifies CASESSGVAQETQYF.

This clonotype was seen a handful of times. This chain joins TRBV28 and TRBJ1-1, with a tentative D call TRBD1 (6 bases). Germline assignment: CDR1 MDHEN and CDR2 SYDVKM. CDR3 size: 14 residues. Trimming took off 9 bases at V and 0 bases at J, with 14 bases between the two ends. CDR3: CASPGAGMNTEAFF. The CDR3 nucleotides read TGTGCCAGTCCAGGGGCGGGGATGAACACTGAAGCTTTCTTT.

This clonotype was detected a few times. This chain connects TRBV27 to TRBJ2-7, with 8 bases aligning to TRBD2. Germline trimming cut 3 bases from V and 0 bases from J; bases unmatched to any gene: 7. Germline values: CDR1 MNHEY, CDR2 SMNVEV (reference sequence). The CDR3 is 16 residues long. CDR3 residues: CASSFRASGSSYEQYF. In nucleotides, the CDR3 is TGTGCCAGCAGTTTCCGAGCTAGCGGGTCCTCCTACGAGCAGTACTTC.

The table lists this clonotype with many counts. This sequence joins TRBV3-1 and TRBJ2-7, with D possibly called TRBD1 or TRBD2 (5 bases each). Per the germline V gene, CDR1 is LGHDT and CDR2 is YNNKEL (reference sequence). CDR3 length: 13 residues. Trimming pared 6 bases from V and 3 bases from J, leaving 12 bases between. Here the CDR3 DNA reads TGTGCCAGCAGGCGGACGGGACGCTACGAGCAGTACTTC. This translates into CASRRTGRYEQYF.

The sample holds many counts of this clonotype. V is TRBV28 and J is TRBJ2-7; 9 bases line up with TRBD1. With 6 bases clipped from V and 2 bases from J, the junction kept 11 bases outside the gene matches. Germline V gene lookup returns CDR1 MDHEN and CDR2 SYDVKM. The CDR3 loop spans 16 amino acids. The CDR3: CASRPRVGQGTYEQYF. The CDR3 DNA follows: TGTGCCAGCAGGCCGAGAGTGGGACAGGGCACCTACGAGCAGTACTTC. The full variable domain, its missing parts supplied by reference TRBV28 and TRBJ2-7, is DVKVTQSSRYLVKRTGEKVFLECVQDMDHENMFWYRQDPGLGLRLIYFSYDVKMKEKGDIPEGYSVSREKKERFSLILESASTNQTSMYLCASRPRVGQGTYEQYFGPGTRLTVT.

Ten or more counts support this clonotype. The chain is built from TRBV6-2 or TRBV6-3 and TRBJ2-7; TRBD2 might be the D (5 bases). Germline V lookup: CDR1 MNHEY, CDR2 SVGEGT. The V end was cut by 5 bases, the J end by 1 base, with 9 bases between. The CDR3 extends over 13 amino acids. As DNA, the CDR3 is TGTGCCAGCAGTCCGGAGGTATCCTACGAGCAGTACTTC. Protein product: CASSPEVSYEQYF.

This clonotype was counted many times. The chain couples TRBV27 to TRBJ2-7, with D tentatively TRBD1 (5 bases). CDR3 length: 13 amino acids. Germline lookup yields CDR1 MNHEY and CDR2 SMNVEV (reference sequence). The germline V and J ends were trimmed by 6 bases and 3 bases, with 12 bases remaining between them. CDR3 loop: CASSPFRGYEQYF. For the CDR3, the DNA is TGTGCCAGCAGCCCCTTTAGGGGCTACGAGCAGTACTTC.

This clonotype was counted at least ten times. This chain uses TRBV11-3 with TRBJ2-5; no clear D. The CDR3 length is 14 residues. Trimming removed 1 base at V and 5 bases at J, with 11 bases between. Germline CDR1 and CDR2: SGHNT and YENEEA. Here the CDR3 DNA reads TGTGCCAGCAGCTTAGTGGCCAGTGGGGAGACCCAGTACTTC. It encodes CASSLVASGETQYF.